This TCR beta chain was captured by sequencing in a study of CD8+ T cells in alopecia areata (dated by TCRdb to between 2018 and 2020). Study-wide context: Treated patients were enrolled in an open-label pilot trial of oral tofacitinib, 5 to 10 mg twice daily, for moderate-to-severe alopecia areata. Tofacitinib was given for 6 to 18 months, followed by 6 months of follow-up off drug to assess delayed response and recurrence. High-throughput TCRbeta sequencing was used to examine T cell clonal expansion in alopecia areata in both the C3H/HeJ mouse model and human patients. Scalp tissue and sorted CD4+ and CD8+ peripheral blood T cells from patchy and totalis/universalis alopecia areata patients and from healthy controls were covered by human TCRbeta sequencing. Tofacitinib-treated patients had biopsies at baseline and at 4 and 24 weeks of treatment, with a later scalp biopsy in several patients. Scalp clonality was compared across normal scalp (n=4), patchy alopecia areata scalp (n=8), and alopecia totalis/universalis scalp (n=8). RNA came from the PAXgene miRNA kit for fixed scalp, the miRNeasy kit for PBMCs, and the RNeasy kit for mouse skin. TCRbeta CDR3 regions were amplified by immunoSEQ multiplex PCR with 35 Vbeta forward and 13 Jbeta reverse primers.

General study outcomes and caveats: Unlike mouse skin, which is dominated by gammadelta T cells, normal human skin has resident alphabeta T cells that are also sequenced, and this complicates analysis of the scalp TCR repertoire. Compared with mice, TCR sequences shared between patients were less clear, possibly partly because of HLA diversity across the patient population. Higher clonality and more expanded CD8+ clones were observed in lesional scalp than in normal scalp, particularly in alopecia totalis/universalis, a finding suggestive of antigenic drive.

Worth noting for this clone: This clone's antigen is unknown. The record has no base qualities; no much larger clone is one base away.

Sequences SQVTM (CDR1) and ANQGSEA (CDR2) are obtained from the germline V gene. V lost 0 bases and J lost 0 bases; the stretch between them is 12 bases long. Including the terminal cysteine and phenylalanine, the CDR3 comprises 16 residues. CDR3 DNA only is kept here, 48 bases in frame from base 1. The library was made by the immunoSEQ multiplex PCR assay. RNA was extracted from all samples and reverse transcribed into cDNA as template for TCR sequencing. First-strand cDNA was synthesized using SuperScript III with a 2:1 mix of oligo-dT and random hexamers. Amplification bias was assessed with a synthetic immune receptor repertoire, and residual bias was removed computationally. Per the authors' processing: After raw reads were preprocessed to remove errors, the CDR3 was defined following IMGT conventions as running from the conserved cysteine to phenylalanine. Clonality was computed by normalizing Shannon entropy by log2 of the number of productive unique TCRs and subtracting the result from 1. Whether scalp clones were CD4 or CD8 was inferred by matching scalp TCRbeta sequences against CD4 and CD8 repertoires sorted from blood. TCRdb took this table from immuneACCESS and kept in-frame rearrangements with V and J called. Such tables lack part of the clones; where checked against another copy, unresolved V genes explain under half of the gap, and the rest is unexplained. Clone size and the V and J calls come from that table; the DNA yielded D and trimming. This sample is represented by about 97,000 clones; about two fifths of them were singletons. The leading ten clones occupy 1.3% of the sample.

From alopecia areata patients, peripheral blood was collected along with lesional scalp punch biopsies. PBMCs were isolated by density centrifugation and stained for CD3, CD4 and CD8, after which CD4+ and CD8+ T cells were sorted on a FACSAria. The V and J segments used are TRBV29-1 and TRBJ1-3; the D gene is unclear. The receptor's source is a human donor with alopecia areata. Sample: CD4+ T cells sorted from blood. CDR3 loop: CSVEDHRDSSGNTIYF. Here is the DNA: TGCAGCGTTGAAGATCATCGGGATAGCTCTGGAAACACCATATATTTT.